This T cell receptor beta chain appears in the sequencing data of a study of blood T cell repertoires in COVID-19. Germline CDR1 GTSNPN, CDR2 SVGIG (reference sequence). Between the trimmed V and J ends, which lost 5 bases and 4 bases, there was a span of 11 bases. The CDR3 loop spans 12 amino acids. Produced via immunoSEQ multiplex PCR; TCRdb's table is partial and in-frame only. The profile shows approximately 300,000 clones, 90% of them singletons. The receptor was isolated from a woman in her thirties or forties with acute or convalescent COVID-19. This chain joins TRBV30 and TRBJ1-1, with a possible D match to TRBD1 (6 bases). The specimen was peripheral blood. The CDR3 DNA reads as TGTGCCTGGGAGGGGGGGGGCACTGAAGCTTTCTTT. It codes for CAWEGGGTEAFF.